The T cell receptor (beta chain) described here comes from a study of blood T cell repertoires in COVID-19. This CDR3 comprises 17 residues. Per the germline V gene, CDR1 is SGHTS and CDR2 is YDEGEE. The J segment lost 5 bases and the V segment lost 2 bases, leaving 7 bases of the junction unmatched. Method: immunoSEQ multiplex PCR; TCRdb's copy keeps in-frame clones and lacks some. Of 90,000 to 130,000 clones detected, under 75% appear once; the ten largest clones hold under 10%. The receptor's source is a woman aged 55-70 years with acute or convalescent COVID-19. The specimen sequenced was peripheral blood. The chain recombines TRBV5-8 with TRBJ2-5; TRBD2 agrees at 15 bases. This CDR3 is CASSFRGLAGGRETQYF. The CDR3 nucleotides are TGTGCCAGCAGCTTCCGGGGACTAGCGGGGGGTCGGGAGACCCAGTACTTC.